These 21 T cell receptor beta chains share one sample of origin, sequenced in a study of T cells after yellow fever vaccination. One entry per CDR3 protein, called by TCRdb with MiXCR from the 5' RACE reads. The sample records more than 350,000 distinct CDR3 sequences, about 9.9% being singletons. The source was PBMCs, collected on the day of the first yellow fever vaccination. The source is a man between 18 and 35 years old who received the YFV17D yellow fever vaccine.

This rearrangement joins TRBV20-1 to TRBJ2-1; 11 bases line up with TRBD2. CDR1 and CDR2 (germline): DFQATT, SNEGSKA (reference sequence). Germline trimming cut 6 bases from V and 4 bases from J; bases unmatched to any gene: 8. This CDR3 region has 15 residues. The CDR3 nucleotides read TGCAGTGCGAGGACTAGCGGGCAATCTTACAATGAGCAGTTCTTC. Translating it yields CSARTSGQSYNEQFF.

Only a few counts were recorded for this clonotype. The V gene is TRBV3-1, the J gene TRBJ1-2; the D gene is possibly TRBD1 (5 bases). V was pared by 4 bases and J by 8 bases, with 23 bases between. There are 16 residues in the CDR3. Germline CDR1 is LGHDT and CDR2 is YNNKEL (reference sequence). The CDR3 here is CASSPSSRVRLRGYTF. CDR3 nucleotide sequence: TGTGCCAGCAGCCCAAGCTCCAGGGTTCGACTGCGGGGCTACACCTTC.

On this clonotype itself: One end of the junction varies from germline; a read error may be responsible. The CDR3 is CASSLGDGSPLHF. For the CDR3, the DNA is TGCGCCAGCAGTTTGGGGGATGGGTCACCCCTCCACTTT. This chain uses TRBV5-1 with TRBJ1-6; D is possibly TRBD1 (5 bases). The CDR3 is 13 residues long. Germline V gene data show CDR1 as SGHRS and CDR2 as YFSETQ.

CDR3 in amino acids: CASSPGGDGGDTQYF. The CDR3 DNA reads TGTGCCAGCAGCCCGGGTGGGGATGGGGGAGATACGCAGTATTTT. The chain couples TRBV7-6 to TRBJ2-3; D is perhaps TRBD1 or TRBD2 (5 bases each). V dropped 5 bases and J dropped 5 bases, with 17 bases sitting between them. CDR1 is SGHVS and CDR2 is FNYEAQ in the germline V gene. The CDR3 length is 15 residues.

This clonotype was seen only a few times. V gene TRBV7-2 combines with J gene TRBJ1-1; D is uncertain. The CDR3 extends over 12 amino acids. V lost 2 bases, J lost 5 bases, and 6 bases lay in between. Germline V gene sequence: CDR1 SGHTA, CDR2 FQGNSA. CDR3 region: CASSLFGTEAFF. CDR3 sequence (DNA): TGTGCCAGCAGCTTATTTGGAACTGAAGCTTTCTTT.

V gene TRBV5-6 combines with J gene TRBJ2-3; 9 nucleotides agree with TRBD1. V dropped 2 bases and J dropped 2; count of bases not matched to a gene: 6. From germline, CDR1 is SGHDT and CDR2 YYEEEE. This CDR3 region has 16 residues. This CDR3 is CASSLTQGAYTDTQYF. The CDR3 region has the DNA TGTGCCAGCAGCTTAACACAGGGGGCCTACACAGATACGCAGTATTTT.

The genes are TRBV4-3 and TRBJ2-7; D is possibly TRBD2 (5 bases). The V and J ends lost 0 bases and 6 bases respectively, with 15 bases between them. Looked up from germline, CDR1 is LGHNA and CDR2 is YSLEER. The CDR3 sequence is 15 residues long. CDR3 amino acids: CASSQDGGLAAEQYF. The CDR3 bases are TGCGCCAGCAGCCAAGATGGCGGACTTGCTGCCGAGCAGTACTTC.

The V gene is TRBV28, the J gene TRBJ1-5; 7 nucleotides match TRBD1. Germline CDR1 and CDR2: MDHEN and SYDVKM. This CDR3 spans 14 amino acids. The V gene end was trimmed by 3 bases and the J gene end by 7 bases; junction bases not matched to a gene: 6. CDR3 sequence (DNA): TGTGCCAGCAGTTTGCGGCAGGGGGTCCAGCCCCAGCATTTT. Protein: CASSLRQGVQPQHF.

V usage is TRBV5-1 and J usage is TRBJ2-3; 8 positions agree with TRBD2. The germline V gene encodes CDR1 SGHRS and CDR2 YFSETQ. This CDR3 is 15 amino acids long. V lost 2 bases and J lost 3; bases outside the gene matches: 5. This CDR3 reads CASSFTGGRTDTQYF. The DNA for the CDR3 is TGCGCCAGCAGCTTTACGGGGGGGAGAACAGATACGCAGTATTTT.

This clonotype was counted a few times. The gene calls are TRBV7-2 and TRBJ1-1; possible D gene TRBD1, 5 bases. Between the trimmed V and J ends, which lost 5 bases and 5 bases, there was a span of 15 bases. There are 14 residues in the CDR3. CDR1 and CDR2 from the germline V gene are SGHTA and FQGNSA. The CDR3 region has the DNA TGTGCCAGCAGCCCCCGTGTGGGGCATACTGAAGCTTTCTTT. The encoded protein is CASSPRVGHTEAFF. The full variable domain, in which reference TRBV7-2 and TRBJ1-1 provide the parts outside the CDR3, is GAGVSQSPSNKVTEKGKDVELRCDPISGHTALYWYRQSLGQGLEFLIYFQGNSAPDKSGLPSDRFSAERTGGSVSTLTIQRTQQEDSAVYLCASSPRVGHTEAFFGQGTRLTVV.

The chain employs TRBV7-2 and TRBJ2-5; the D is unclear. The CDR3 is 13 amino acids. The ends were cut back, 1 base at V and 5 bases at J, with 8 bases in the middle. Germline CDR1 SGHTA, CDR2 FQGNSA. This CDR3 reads CASSLEARETQYF. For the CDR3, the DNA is TGTGCCAGCAGCTTAGAAGCCCGGGAGACCCAGTACTTC.

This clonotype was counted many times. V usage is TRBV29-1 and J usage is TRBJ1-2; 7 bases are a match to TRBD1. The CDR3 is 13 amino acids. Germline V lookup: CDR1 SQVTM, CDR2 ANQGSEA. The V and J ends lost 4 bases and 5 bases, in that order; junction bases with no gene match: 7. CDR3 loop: CSVGGGASYGYTF. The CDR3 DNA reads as TGCAGCGTTGGAGGGGGCGCGAGTTATGGCTACACCTTC.

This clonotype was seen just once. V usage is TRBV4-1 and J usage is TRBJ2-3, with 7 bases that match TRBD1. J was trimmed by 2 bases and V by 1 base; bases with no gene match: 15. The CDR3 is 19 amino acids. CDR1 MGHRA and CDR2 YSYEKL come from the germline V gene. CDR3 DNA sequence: TGCGCCAGCAGCCAAGTCCTTACCCGCCGGGACAGTAACACAGATACGCAGTATTTT. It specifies CASSQVLTRRDSNTDTQYF.

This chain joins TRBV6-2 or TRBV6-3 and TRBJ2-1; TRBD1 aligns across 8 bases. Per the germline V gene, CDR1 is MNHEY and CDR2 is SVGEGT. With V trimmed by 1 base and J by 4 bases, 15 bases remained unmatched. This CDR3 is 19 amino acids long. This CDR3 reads CASSYLGAGTGRIYNEQFF. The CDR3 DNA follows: TGTGCCAGCAGTTACTTGGGAGCCGGGACAGGACGAATATACAATGAGCAGTTCTTC.

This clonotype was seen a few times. This CDR3 is CSGRGQGNSPLHF. In DNA form, the CDR3 reads TGCAGTGGGAGAGGGCAGGGAAATTCACCCCTCCACTTT. The chain combines TRBV20-1 with TRBJ1-6, with D possibly being TRBD1 (5 bases). There are 13 residues in the CDR3. Trimming cost V 7 bases and J 7 bases, with 14 bases left between them. Germline-derived CDR1 and CDR2 are DFQATT and SNEGSKA (reference sequence).

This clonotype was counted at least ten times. The CDR3 region is CASSPRDSAYGYTF. The CDR3, as DNA: TGTGCCAGCAGCCCGAGGGACAGCGCGTATGGCTACACCTTC. This rearrangement joins TRBV5-4 to TRBJ1-2; 7 bases agree with TRBD1. This CDR3 is built from 14 residues. Per the germline V gene, CDR1 is SGHNT and CDR2 is YYREEE (reference sequence). V gave up 4 bases and J gave up 5 bases; unmatched junction bases: 8. Full variable domain (missing parts from reference TRBV5-4 and TRBJ1-2): ETGVTQSPTHLIKTRGQQVTLRCSSQSGHNTVSWYQQALGQGPQFIFQYYREEENGRGNFPPRFSGLQFPNYSSELNVNALELDDSALYLCASSPRDSAYGYTFGSGTRLTVV.

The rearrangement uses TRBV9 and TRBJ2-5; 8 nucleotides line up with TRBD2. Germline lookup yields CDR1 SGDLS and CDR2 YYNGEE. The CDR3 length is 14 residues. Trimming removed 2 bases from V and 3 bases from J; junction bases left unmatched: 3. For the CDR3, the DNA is TGTGCCAGCAGCGTCAGCGGGGGAAAAGAGACCCAGTACTTC. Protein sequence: CASSVSGGKETQYF.

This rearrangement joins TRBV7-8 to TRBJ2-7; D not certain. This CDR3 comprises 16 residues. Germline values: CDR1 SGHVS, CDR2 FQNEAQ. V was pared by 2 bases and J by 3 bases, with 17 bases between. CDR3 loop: CASSLSATQPVYEQYF. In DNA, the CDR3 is TGTGCCAGCAGCTTATCGGCTACCCAACCAGTCTACGAGCAGTACTTC.

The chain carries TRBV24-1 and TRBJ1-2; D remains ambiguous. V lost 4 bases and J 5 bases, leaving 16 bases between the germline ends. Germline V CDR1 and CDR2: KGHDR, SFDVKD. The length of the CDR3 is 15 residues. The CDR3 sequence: CATSEGTSAGYGYTF. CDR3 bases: TGTGCCACCAGTGAAGGAACATCGGCTGGGTATGGCTACACCTTC.

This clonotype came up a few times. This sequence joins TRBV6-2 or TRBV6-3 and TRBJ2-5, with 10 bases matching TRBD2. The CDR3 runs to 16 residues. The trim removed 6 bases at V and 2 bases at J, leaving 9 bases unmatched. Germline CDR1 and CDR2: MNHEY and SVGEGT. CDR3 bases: TGTGCCAGCAGGACCCGACTAGCGGGTGATCAAGAGACCCAGTACTTC. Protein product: CASRTRLAGDQETQYF.

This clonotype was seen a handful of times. The CDR3 DNA is TGTGCCATCAGTGGAGGGACTGGAAACACCATATATTTT. This encodes CAISGGTGNTIYF. The chain employs TRBV10-3 and TRBJ1-3; D gene uncertain. This CDR3 is 13 amino acids long. With 4 bases removed from V and 2 bases from J, the gap between germline ends came to 6 bases. Germline V gives CDR1 ENHRY, CDR2 SYGVKD.